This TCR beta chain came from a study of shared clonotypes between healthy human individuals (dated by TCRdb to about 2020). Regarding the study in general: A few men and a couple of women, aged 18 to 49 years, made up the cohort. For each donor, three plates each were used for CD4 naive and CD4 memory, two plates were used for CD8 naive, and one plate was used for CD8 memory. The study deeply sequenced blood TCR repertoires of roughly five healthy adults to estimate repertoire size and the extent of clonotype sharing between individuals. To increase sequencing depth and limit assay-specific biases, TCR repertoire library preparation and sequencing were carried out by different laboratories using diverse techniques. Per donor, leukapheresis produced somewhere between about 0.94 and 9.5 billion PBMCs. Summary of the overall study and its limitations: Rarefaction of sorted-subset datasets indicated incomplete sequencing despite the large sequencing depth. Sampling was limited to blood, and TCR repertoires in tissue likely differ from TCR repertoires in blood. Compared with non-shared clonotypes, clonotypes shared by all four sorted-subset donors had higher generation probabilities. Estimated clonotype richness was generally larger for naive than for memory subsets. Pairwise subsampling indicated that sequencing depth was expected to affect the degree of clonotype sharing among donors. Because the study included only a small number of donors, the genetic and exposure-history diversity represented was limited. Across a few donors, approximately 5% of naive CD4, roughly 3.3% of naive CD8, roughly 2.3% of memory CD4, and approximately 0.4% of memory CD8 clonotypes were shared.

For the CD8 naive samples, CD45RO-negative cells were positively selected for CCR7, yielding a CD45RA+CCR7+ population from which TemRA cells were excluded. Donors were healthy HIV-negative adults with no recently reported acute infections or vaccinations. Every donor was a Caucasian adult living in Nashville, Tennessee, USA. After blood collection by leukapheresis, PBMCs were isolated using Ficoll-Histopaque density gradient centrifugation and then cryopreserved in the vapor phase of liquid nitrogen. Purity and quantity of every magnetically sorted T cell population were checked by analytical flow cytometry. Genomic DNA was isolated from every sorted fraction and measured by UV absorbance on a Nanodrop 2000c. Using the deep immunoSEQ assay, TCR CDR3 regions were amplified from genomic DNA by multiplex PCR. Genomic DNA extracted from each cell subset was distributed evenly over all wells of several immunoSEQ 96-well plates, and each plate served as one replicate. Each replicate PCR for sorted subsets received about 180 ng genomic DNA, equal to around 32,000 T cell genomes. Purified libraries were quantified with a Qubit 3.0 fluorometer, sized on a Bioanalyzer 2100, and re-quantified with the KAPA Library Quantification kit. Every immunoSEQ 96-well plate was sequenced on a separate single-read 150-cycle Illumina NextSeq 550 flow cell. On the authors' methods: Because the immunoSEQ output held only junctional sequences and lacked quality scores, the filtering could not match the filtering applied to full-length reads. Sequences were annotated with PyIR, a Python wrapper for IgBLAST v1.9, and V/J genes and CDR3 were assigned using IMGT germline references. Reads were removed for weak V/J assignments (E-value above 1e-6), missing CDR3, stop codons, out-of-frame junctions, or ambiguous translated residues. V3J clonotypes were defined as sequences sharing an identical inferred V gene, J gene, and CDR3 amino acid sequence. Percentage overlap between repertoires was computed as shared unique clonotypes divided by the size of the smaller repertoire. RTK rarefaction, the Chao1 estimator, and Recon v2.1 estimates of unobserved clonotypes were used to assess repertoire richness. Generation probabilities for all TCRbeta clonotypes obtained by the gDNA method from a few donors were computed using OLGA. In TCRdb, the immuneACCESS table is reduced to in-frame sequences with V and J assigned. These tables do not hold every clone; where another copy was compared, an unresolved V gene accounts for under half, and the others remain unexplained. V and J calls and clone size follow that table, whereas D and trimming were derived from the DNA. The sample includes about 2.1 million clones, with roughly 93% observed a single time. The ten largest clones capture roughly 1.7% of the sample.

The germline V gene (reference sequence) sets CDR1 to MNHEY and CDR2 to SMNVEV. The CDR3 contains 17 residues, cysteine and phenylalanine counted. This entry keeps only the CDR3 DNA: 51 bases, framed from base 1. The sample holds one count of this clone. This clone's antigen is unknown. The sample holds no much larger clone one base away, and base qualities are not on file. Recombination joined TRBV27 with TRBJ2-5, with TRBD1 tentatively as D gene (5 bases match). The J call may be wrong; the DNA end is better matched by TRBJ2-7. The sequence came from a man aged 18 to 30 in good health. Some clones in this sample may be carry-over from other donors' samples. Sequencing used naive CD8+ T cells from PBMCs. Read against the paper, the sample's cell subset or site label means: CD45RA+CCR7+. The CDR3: CASSPSLGAGPIYEQYF. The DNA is TGTGCCAGCAGTCCCTCCCTAGGGGCAGGACCGATCTACGAGCAGTACTTC.